Listed below are T cell receptor beta chains from one sample, sequenced in a study of T cell changes during pregnancy in multiple sclerosis. Clones were sequenced by immunoSEQ multiplex PCR, and TCRdb holds only the in-frame ones, with some missing. The sample has about 40,000 clones; less than 95% are singletons. This specimen consisted of peripheral blood, obtained in the third trimester of pregnancy. Receptor source: a female donor with multiple sclerosis, enrolled in a pregnancy study. Both conserved end residues are part of each CDR3. A D gene is named only where the DNA matches it firmly. Clone size, where shown, is once, few, many, or a class for clones that have expanded.

D gene	V gene	clone size	J gene	CDR3 DNA	CDR3 protein
TRBD1	TRBV7-8	NA	TRBJ2-7	TGTGCCAGCACTTCAACCGGGACAGTCCCCTACGAGCAGTACTTC	CASTSTGTVPYEQYF
NA	TRBV29-1	NA	TRBJ1-1	TGCAGCGTCGCAGGGTACACTGAAGCTTTCTTT	CSVAGYTEAFF
NA	TRBV7-6	NA	TRBJ2-5	TGTGCCAGCAGCCCGGCCCACACGCGGCAAGAGACCCAGTACTTC	CASSPAHTRQETQYF
TRBD2	TRBV5-1	NA	TRBJ2-7	TGCGCCAGCAGCAAGGGACTAGCGGGGTACGAGCAGTACTTC	CASSKGLAGYEQYF
TRBD2	TRBV6-5	once	TRBJ2-1	TGTGCCAGCAGTACCGGGACTAGCGGGACCTATGAGCAGTTCTTC	CASSTGTSGTYEQFF
NA	TRBV5-4	NA	TRBJ2-2	TGTGCCAGCAGCTTGAACCAGGGAACCGGGGAGCTGTTTTTT	CASSLNQGTGELFF
NA	TRBV2	NA	TRBJ1-4	TGTGCCAGCAGTGAAAATTGGCTCGTGAATGAAAAACTGTTTTTT	CASSENWLVNEKLFF
TRBD1	TRBV5-1	NA	TRBJ2-7	TGCGCCAGCAGCGACGACAGGGGGCTAAACGAGCAGTACTTC	CASSDDRGLNEQYF
NA	TRBV6-1	once	TRBJ2-2	TGTGCCAGCAGTCAGCTAAGGGGCACCGGGGAGCTGTTTTTT	CASSQLRGTGELFF
NA	TRBV27	NA	TRBJ1-6	TGTGCCAGCAGTTTCGGGGGGCTATTTAATTCACCCCTCCACTTT	CASSFGGLFNSPLHF
TRBD1	TRBV5-1	NA	TRBJ1-4	TGCGCCAGCAGCTTGGCCGGGACAGCAACTAATGAAAAACTGTTTTTT	CASSLAGTATNEKLFF
TRBD2	TRBV30	NA	TRBJ2-5	TGTGCCTGGAGTGCTTTAGGACTAGCGAAAGAGACCCAGTACTTC	CAWSALGLAKETQYF
NA	TRBV5-8	NA	TRBJ2-3	TGTGCCAGCAGCACCGGTCCCCCTAGCACAGATACGCAGTATTTT	CASSTGPPSTDTQYF
NA	TRBV19	NA	TRBJ2-1	TGTGCCAGTAGCTATGCGGGCAATGAGCAGTTCTTC	CASSYAGNEQFF
NA	TRBV28	NA	TRBJ2-7	TGTGCCAGCAGTGAGACAGCTGATCTGTTTGAGCAGTACTTC	CASSETADLFEQYF
NA	TRBV19	NA	TRBJ2-4	TGTGCCAGTAGACAGGGCATTCAGTACTTC	CASRQGIQYF
TRBD1	TRBV29-1	NA	TRBJ1-3	TGCAGCGTCTTCCCTGGCCTAACCGGGACAGGAGGAAACACCATATATTTT	CSVFPGLTGTGGNTIYF
TRBD1	TRBV7-9	NA	TRBJ1-4	TGTGCCAGCAGCCAATCCCTTGCCGGACAGGCTAATGAAAAACTGTTTTTT	CASSQSLAGQANEKLFF
TRBD1	TRBV7-9	NA	TRBJ1-1	TGTGCCAGCAGCCAGGGGACAGGGGTTTCGGGAGCTTTCTTT	CASSQGTGVSGAFF
NA	TRBV5-4	once	TRBJ1-5	TGTGCCAGCAGCTTGGGGGGGAGGATAAGCAATCAGCCCCAGCATTTT	CASSLGGRISNQPQHF
NA	TRBV9	NA	TRBJ2-2	TGTGCCAGCAGCGTAGTGTCAGAGTCGGGCGGGGAGCTGTTTTTT	CASSVVSESGGELFF
TRBD1	TRBV27	NA	TRBJ1-1	TGTGCCAGCGGGGACAGGGTGACGAACACTGAAGCTTTCTTT	CASGDRVTNTEAFF
NA	TRBV5-1	NA	TRBJ1-6	TGCGCCAGCAGAGCCGCAGGGGTAAATTCACCCCTCCACTTT	CASRAAGVNSPLHF
NA	TRBV11-3	NA	TRBJ1-2	TGTGCCAGCAGCGCGCGTTACGGAGACCTAAACTATGGCTACACCTTC	CASSARYGDLNYGYTF
TRBD1	TRBV6-6	NA	TRBJ1-1	TGTGCCAGCAGCTGGCAGGGGGAGAACACTGAAGCTTTCTTT	CASSWQGENTEAFF
TRBD1	TRBV19	NA	TRBJ2-7	TGTGCCAGTAGTATCGGGACAGGGTTCTCCTACGAGCAGTACTTC	CASSIGTGFSYEQYF
NA	TRBV19	NA	TRBJ1-1	TGTGCCAGTCGTCCCCAGGGGAACACTGAAGCTTTCTTT	CASRPQGNTEAFF
NA	TRBV29-1	few	TRBJ2-5	TGCAGCGTTGATCAGGCCCCCCAAGAGACCCAGTACTTC	CSVDQAPQETQYF
TRBD1	TRBV7-2	NA	TRBJ1-2	TGTGCCAGCAGCTTAGCTCAAGGACAGGTCAACTATGGCTACACCTTC	CASSLAQGQVNYGYTF
NA	TRBV30	NA	TRBJ2-5	TGTGCCTGGAGTGTTAACCAAGAGACCCAGTACTTC	CAWSVNQETQYF
NA	TRBV11-2	NA	TRBJ2-1	TGTGCCAGCAGCTTAGTGGCAGCGGAACTTTACAATGAGCAGTTCTTC	CASSLVAAELYNEQFF
NA	TRBV7-2	NA	TRBJ1-6	TGTGCCAGCAGCTTAGGATACAGGGTTGATTCACCCCTCCACTTT	CASSLGYRVDSPLHF
NA	TRBV9	NA	TRBJ2-1	TGTGCCAGCAGCGTAAAGGTAGGCGGTAGCGTTATCTCCTACAATGAGCAGTTCTTC	CASSVKVGGSVISYNEQFF
NA	TRBV6-5	NA	TRBJ1-2	TGTGCCAGCAGTTACTCGGGGGACATTAACTATGGCTACACCTTC	CASSYSGDINYGYTF
NA	TRBV4-1	NA	TRBJ2-7	TGCGCCAGCAGCCAAGTGCAATACCCGGGGGAGCAGTACTTC	CASSQVQYPGEQYF
TRBD1	TRBV2	once	TRBJ2-1	TGTGCCAGCAGCCAGGACAGGGGAACGCATGAGCAGTTCTTC	CASSQDRGTHEQFF
TRBD2	TRBV5-5	NA	TRBJ2-1	TGTGCCAGCAGCGCCGGACTAGCGGGAGGGCATGAGCAGTTCTTC	CASSAGLAGGHEQFF
NA	TRBV11-2	NA	TRBJ1-4	TGTGCCAGCAGCCTCCTCGAAACTGGGGCCAAGAATGAAAAACTGTTTTTT	CASSLLETGAKNEKLFF
NA	TRBV5-1	NA	TRBJ1-4	TGCGCCAGCAGCTTTACAGGGCTGGCTAATGAAAAACTGTTTTTT	CASSFTGLANEKLFF
NA	TRBV11-3	NA	TRBJ1-1	TGTGCCAGCAGCTTAATGGTTAAGGGGAAAGGTGAAGCTTTCTTT	CASSLMVKGKGEAFF
NA	TRBV21-1	NA	TRBJ2-7	TGTGCCAGCAGCATCGAAAATGGACTAGCGGGAGGAAGTCTCTACGAGCAGTACTTC	CASSIENGLAGGSLYEQYF
TRBD1	TRBV30	NA	TRBJ1-1	TGTGCCTGGAACCCAGGACAGGCGATCGAAGCTTTCTTT	CAWNPGQAIEAFF
TRBD2	TRBV5-1	NA	TRBJ2-7	TGCGCCAGCAGCTTGTTGTCTAGCGGGAGGGCCGGGTACGAGCAGTACTTC	CASSLLSSGRAGYEQYF
NA	TRBV4-1	NA	TRBJ2-5	TGCGCCAGCAGTCCGAGGCAGGGCGGTCAAGAGACCCAGTACTTC	CASSPRQGGQETQYF
NA	TRBV30	NA	TRBJ2-7	TGTGCCTGGAGTGTCAATACTCCCCGGTCCGAGCAGTACTTC	CAWSVNTPRSEQYF
NA	TRBV6-1	NA	TRBJ2-3	TGTGCCAGCAGTGAACGCAGGGAGGCAGATACGCAGTATTTT	CASSERREADTQYF
NA	TRBV5-1	NA	TRBJ1-2	TGCGCCAGCAGCTCGGACAAGGCTTATGGCTACACCTTC	CASSSDKAYGYTF
NA	TRBV29-1	NA	TRBJ2-1	TGCAGCGAAAGCAGGGTGGGAAATGAGCAGTTCTTC	CSESRVGNEQFF
TRBD1	TRBV5-1	NA	TRBJ1-6	TGCGCCAGCAGCCCCGACAGGGTAAATAATTCACCCCTCCACTTT	CASSPDRVNNSPLHF
TRBD2	TRBV7-2	NA	TRBJ2-3	TGTGCCAGCAGCTACTCACTAGCGGGAGATGAAGATACGCAGTATTTT	CASSYSLAGDEDTQYF
NA	TRBV2	NA	TRBJ2-2	TGTGCCAGCAGTGAAGGTTGGACCTCGGACTCCCCCGGGGAGCTGTTTTTT	CASSEGWTSDSPGELFF
TRBD2	TRBV6-5	NA	TRBJ2-7	TGTGCCAGCAGTTATAAAACGGGGGGGCGGGAGCAGTACTTC	CASSYKTGGREQYF
TRBD2	TRBV15	NA	TRBJ2-1	TGTGCCACCAGCAGAGATCGGATGGGCGGGGGGGCCTACAATGAGCAGTTCTTC	CATSRDRMGGGAYNEQFF